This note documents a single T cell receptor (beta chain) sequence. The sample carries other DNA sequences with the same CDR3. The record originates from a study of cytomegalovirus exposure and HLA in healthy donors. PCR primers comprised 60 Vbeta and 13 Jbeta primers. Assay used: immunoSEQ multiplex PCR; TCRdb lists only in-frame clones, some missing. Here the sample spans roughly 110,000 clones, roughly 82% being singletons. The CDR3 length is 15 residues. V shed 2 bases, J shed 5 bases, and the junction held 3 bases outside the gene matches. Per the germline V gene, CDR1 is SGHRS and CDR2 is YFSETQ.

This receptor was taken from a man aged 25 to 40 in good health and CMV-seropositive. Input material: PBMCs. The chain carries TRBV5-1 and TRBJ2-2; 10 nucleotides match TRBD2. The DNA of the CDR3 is TGCGCCAGCAGCTTATTAGCGGGGGGTACCGGGGAGCTGTTTTTT. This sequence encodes CASSLLAGGTGELFF.